The clone carrying this TCR beta chain showed up just a few times. The antigen is not known. The study drew donors from healthy Caucasian individuals in Russia aged roughly 6 to 100. The sample belongs to a study of blood T cells in healthy people across ages. Study-level points and caveats: Among long-lived donors, naive CD4+ cells were more numerous and diversity higher than in aged donors.

The CDR3 has 15 residues. With 4 bases clipped from V and 10 bases from J, the junction kept 15 bases outside the gene matches. CDR1 is LGHDT, CDR2 YNNKEL, per germline (reference sequence). Alongside a J-beta primer mix, a sample-barcoded 5' primer served in a second PCR lasting about 7 to 11 cycles. Each cDNA molecule carried a tag from a template-switch adaptor that contained 12 random nucleotides. Using its own MiXCR run on the 5' RACE reads, TCRdb lists one record per CDR3 protein. The sample lists more than 900,000 distinct CDR3 sequences, under 30% occurring once. The sample also formed part of further work on T cells of mothers and their children. As that report states: Related mother-child pairs showed slightly, non-significantly higher overlap than unrelated pairs.

This chain joins TRBV3-1 and TRBJ2-5, with TRBD2 matching 7 bases. The sample was blood. The sequence was collected from a girl aged 2 to 9 in good health. The CDR3 DNA sequence: TGTGCCAGCAGCCCTCCGGGGGGAGGGGAGGTGCTCCAGTACTTC. The encoded protein is CASSPPGGGEVLQYF.